The sequence of this T cell receptor (beta chain) was determined in a study of metastatic and nonmetastatic thyroid tumors. The wider study: Repertoire comparison spanned blood and tumor or nodule tissue of malignant and benign thyroid patients.

Regarding this clone: The antigen is unknown.

V was pared by 6 bases and J by 6 bases, with 9 bases between. The V gene's germline CDR1 is MDHEN and CDR2 SYDVKM. CDR3 length: 12 residues. Thyroid surgery had not been preceded by any treatment in any patient. Study-level findings and limits: The study reportedly found significantly higher TCR beta diversity in malignant thyroid tumors than benign nodules, in blood and tumor.

Authors' processing steps: Clinicopathological groups differed in CDR3, with these differences serving to build a distant-metastasis classifier for papillary thyroid cancer. TCRdb re-called the PCR reads through MiXCR. The V and J calls were not made by the authors but by TCRdb's processing. Here the sample spans 10,000 to 15,000 clones, around 29% being singletons. This chain links TRBV28 with TRBJ2-1; D remains ambiguous. This receptor was obtained from a female donor with papillary thyroid cancer or a benign thyroid nodule (not recorded which). Some clones in this sample may be carry-over from other donors' samples. Material for sequencing was tumor tissue. CDR3 in DNA: TGTGCCAGCAGCCTTGCCAGCAATGAGCAGTTCTTC. Translating it yields CASSLASNEQFF.